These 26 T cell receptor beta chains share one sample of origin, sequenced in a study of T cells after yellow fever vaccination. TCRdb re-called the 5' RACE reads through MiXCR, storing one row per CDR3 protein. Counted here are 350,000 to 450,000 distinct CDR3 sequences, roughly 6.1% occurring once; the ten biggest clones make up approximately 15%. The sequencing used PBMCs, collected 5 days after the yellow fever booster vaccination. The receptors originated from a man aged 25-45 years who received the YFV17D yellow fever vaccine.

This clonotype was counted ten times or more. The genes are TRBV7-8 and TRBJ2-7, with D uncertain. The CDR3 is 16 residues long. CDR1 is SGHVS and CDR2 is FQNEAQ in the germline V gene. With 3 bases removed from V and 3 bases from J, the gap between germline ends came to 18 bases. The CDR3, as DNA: TGTGCCAGCAGCTTGGAGCGTGGATCACTCCTCTACGAGCAGTACTTC. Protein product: CASSLERGSLLYEQYF.

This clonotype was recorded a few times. The CDR3 region is CASSPPGQGGREYF. CDR3 in DNA: TGTGCCAGCAGTCCGCCGGGACAGGGGGGCCGGGAGTACTTC. The chain carries TRBV27 and TRBJ2-7; 11 bases match TRBD1. Germline CDR1 MNHEY, CDR2 SMNVEV (reference sequence). CDR3 length: 14 residues. Trimming removed 5 bases from V and 11 bases from J; junction bases left unmatched: 11.

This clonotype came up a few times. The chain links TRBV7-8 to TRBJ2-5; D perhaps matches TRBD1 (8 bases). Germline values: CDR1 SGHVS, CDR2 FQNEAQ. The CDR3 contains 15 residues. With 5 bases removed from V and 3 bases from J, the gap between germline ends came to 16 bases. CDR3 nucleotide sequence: TGTGCCAGCAGCCAACAGGGGGGGGTGGAAGAGACCCAGTACTTC. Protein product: CASSQQGGVEETQYF. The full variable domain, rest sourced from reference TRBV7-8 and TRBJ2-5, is GAGVSQSPRYKVAKRGQDVALRCDPISGHVSLFWYQQALGQGPEFLTYFQNEAQLDKSGLPSDRFFAERPEGSVSTLKIQRTQQEDSAVYLCASSQQGGVEETQYFGPGTRLLVL.

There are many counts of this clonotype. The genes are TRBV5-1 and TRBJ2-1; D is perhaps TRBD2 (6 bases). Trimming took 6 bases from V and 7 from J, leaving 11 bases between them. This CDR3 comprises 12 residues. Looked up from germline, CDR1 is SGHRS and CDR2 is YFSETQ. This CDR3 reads CASTGAGNEQFF. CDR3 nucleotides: TGCGCCAGCACTGGCGCGGGAAATGAGCAGTTCTTC.

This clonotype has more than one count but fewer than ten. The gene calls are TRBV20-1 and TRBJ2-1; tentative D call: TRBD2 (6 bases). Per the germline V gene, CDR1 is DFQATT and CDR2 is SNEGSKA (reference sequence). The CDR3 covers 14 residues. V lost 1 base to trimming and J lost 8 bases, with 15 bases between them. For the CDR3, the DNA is TGCAGTGCTAGAGTGGAGGGAGTGATCTATGAGCAGTTCTTC. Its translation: CSARVEGVIYEQFF.

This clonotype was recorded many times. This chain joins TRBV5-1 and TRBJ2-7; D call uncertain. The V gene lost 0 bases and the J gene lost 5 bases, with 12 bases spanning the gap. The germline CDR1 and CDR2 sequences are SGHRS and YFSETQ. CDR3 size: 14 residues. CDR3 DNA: TGCGCCAGCAGCTTGGAGGGCTCAACAGACGAGCAGTACTTC. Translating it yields CASSLEGSTDEQYF.

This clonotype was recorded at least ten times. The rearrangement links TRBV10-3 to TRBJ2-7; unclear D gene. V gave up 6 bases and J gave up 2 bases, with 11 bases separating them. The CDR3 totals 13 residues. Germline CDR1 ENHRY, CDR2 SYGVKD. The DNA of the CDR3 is TGTGCCATCAGCCTCCCAGAGACCTACGAGCAGTACTTC. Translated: CAISLPETYEQYF.

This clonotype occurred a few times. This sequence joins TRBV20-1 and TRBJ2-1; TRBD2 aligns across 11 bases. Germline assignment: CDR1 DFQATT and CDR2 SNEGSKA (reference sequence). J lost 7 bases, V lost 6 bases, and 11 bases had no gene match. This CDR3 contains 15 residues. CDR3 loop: CSAPDSGRAGNEQFF. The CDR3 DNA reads TGCAGTGCCCCGGATAGCGGGAGGGCCGGGAATGAGCAGTTCTTC.

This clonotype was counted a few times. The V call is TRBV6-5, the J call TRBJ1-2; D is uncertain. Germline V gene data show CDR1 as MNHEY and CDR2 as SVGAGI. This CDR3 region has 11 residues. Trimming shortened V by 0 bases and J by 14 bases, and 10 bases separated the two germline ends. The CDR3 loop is CASSYSRVETF. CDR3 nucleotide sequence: TGTGCCAGCAGTTACTCGAGGGTTGAGACCTTC.

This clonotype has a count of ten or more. For the CDR3, the DNA is TGTGCCAGCAGTTACCTTCCCGGGGAGCTGTTTTTT. This gives the protein CASSYLPGELFF. The rearrangement joins TRBV6-5 to TRBJ2-2, with unresolved D. This CDR3 region has 12 residues. Germline CDR1 is MNHEY and CDR2 is SVGAGI. V was clipped by 2 bases and J by 6 bases, with 4 bases between them.

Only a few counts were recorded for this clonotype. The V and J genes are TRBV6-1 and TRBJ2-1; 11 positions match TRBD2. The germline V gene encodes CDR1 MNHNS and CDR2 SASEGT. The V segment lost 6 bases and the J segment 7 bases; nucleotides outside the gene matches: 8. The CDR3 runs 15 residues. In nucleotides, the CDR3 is TGTGCCAGCAGCTTTAGCGGGAGGGCCTCGAATGAGCAGTTCTTC. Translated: CASSFSGRASNEQFF.

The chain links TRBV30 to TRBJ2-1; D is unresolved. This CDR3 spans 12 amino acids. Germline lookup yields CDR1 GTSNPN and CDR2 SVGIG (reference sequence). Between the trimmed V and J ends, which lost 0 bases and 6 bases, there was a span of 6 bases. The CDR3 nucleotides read TGTGCCTGGAGTGTAAGGAGCAATGAGCAGTTCTTC. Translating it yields CAWSVRSNEQFF.

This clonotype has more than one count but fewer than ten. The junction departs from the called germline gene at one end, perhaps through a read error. For the CDR3, the DNA is TGCACCACCAGCCCCCGGTTGAGCGAGCAGTACTTC. As protein: CTTSPRLSEQYF. The V and J genes are TRBV3-1 and TRBJ2-7, with D unresolved. The CDR3 has 12 residues. Germline loops: CDR1 LGHDT, CDR2 YNNKEL (reference sequence).

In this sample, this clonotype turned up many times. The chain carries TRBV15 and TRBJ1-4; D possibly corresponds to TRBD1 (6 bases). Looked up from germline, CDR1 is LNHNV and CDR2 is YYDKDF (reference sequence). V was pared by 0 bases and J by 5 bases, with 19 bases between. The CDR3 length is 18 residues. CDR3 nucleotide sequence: TGTGCCACCAGCAGAGATCGTTCAGGGGCCGCCGCAAATGAAAAACTGTTTTTT. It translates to CATSRDRSGAAANEKLFF. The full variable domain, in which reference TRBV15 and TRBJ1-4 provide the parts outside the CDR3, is DAMVIQNPRYQVTQFGKPVTLSCSQTLNHNVMYWYQQKSSQAPKLLFHYYDKDFNNEADTPDNFQSRRPNTSFCFLDIRSPGLGDTAMYLCATSRDRSGAAANEKLFFGSGTQLSVL.

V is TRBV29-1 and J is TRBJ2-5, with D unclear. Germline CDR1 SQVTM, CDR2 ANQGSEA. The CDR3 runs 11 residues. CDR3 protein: CSAAYQETQYF. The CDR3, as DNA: TGCAGTGCAGCGTACCAAGAGACCCAGTACTTC.

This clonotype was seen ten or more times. The CDR3 reads CASSSPDRNPEAFF. As DNA, the CDR3 is TGTGCCAGCAGTTCTCCAGACAGAAACCCTGAAGCTTTCTTT. V usage is TRBV7-2 and J usage is TRBJ1-1; tentative D call: TRBD1 (5 bases). V gave up 6 bases and J gave up 6 bases, with 17 bases separating them. This CDR3 has 14 amino acids. Per the germline V gene, CDR1 is SGHTA and CDR2 is FQGNSA.

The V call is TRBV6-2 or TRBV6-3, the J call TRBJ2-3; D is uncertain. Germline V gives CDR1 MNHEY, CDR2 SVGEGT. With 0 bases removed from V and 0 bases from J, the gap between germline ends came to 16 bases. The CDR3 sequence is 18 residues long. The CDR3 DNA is TGTGCCAGCAGTTACTCGTTATCGGCGGTGGCTAGCACAGATACGCAGTATTTT. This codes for CASSYSLSAVASTDTQYF.

The CDR3 loop reads CASSQDGGRDSSYEQYF. CDR3 nucleotides: TGTGCCAGCAGCCAAGATGGAGGGAGGGACTCTTCCTACGAGCAGTACTTC. The chain links TRBV4-2 to TRBJ2-7; 7 bases are a match to TRBD2. There are 17 residues in the CDR3. V gave up 0 bases and J gave up 1 base; unmatched junction bases: 9. The germline V gene has CDR1 LGHNA and CDR2 YNFKEQ.

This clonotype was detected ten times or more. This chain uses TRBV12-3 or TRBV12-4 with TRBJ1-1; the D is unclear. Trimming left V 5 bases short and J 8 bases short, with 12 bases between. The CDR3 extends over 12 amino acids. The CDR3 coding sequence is TGTGCCAGCAGTGTAGGGCGTGGCGAAGCTTTCTTT. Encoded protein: CASSVGRGEAFF.

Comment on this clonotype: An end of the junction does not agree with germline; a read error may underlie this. CDR3 in amino acids: CASSQDLAASTDTQYF. DNA for the CDR3: TGCGCCAGCAGCCAAGATCTGGCTGCTAGCACAGATACGCAGTATTTT. The V call is TRBV4-2, the J call TRBJ2-3; D gene unclear. The germline gives CDR1 LGHNA, CDR2 YNFKEQ. The CDR3 is 16 amino acids.

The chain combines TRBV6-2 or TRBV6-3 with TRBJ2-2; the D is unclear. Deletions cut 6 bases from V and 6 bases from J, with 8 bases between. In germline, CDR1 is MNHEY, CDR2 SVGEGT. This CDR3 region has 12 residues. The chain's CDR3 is CASRRTAGELFF. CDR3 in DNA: TGTGCCAGCAGAAGAACGGCCGGGGAGCTGTTTTTT.

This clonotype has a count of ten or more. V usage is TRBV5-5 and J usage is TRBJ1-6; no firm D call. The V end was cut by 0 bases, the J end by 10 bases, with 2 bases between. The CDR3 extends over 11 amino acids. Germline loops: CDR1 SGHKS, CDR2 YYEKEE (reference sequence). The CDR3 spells CASSLDSPLHF. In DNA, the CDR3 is TGTGCCAGCAGCTTGGACTCACCCCTCCACTTT.

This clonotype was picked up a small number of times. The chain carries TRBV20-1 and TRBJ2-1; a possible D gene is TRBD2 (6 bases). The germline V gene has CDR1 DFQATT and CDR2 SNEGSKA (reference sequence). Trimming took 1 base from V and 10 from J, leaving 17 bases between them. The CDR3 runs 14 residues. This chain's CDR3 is CSARVAARGTEQFF. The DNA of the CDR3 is TGCAGTGCTAGAGTCGCAGCTCGGGGGACGGAGCAGTTCTTC.

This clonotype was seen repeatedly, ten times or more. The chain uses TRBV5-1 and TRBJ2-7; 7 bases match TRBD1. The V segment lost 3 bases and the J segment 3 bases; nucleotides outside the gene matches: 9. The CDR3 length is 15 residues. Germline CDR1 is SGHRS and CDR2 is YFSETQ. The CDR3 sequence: CASSSEGTDDYEQYF. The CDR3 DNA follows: TGCGCCAGCAGCTCGGAAGGGACAGATGACTACGAGCAGTACTTC. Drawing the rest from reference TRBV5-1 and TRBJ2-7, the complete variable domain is KAGVTQTPRYLIKTRGQQVTLSCSPISGHRSVSWYQQTPGQGLQFLFEYFSETQRNKGNFPGRFSGRQFSNSRSEMNVSTLELGDSALYLCASSSEGTDDYEQYFGPGTRLTVT.

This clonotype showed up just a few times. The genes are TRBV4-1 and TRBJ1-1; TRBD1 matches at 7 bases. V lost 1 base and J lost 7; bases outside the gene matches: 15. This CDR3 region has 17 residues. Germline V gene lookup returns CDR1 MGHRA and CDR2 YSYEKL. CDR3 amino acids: CASSQGGGSDRKYEAFF. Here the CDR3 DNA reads TGCGCCAGCAGCCAAGGGGGGGGCTCGGACAGGAAGTATGAAGCTTTCTTT.

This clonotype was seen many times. The CDR3 loop is CASSHSRLAGGPYGGELFF. CDR3 nucleotide sequence: TGTGCCAGCAGCCATTCCCGTCTAGCGGGAGGGCCTTACGGCGGGGAGCTGTTTTTT. The chain combines TRBV11-2 with TRBJ2-2, with TRBD2 matching 12 bases. With V trimmed by 5 bases and J by 7 bases, 17 bases remained unmatched. Looked up from germline, CDR1 is SGHAT and CDR2 is FQNNGV. This CDR3 has 19 residues.